A single T cell receptor (beta chain) is shown here with its context. Its cognate antigen is unknown. These data are taken from a study of long-term antiretroviral therapy in people with HIV. Study-wide results and limits: Information on adherence to ART, viral resistance or therapy changes was unavailable. Blood draws took place between about 2003 and 2017 and possibly involved older ART regimens.

The V end lost 5 bases, the J end lost 0 bases, and 11 bases lay between the germline ends. CDR3 length: 14 amino acids. Germline assignment: CDR1 SGHTA and CDR2 FQGTGA. Sequencing used immunoSEQ v3.0 at survey level. Each sample aimed for about 35,000-55,000 sequenced T-cell genomes. The data were produced by immunoSEQ multiplex PCR, yet TCRdb's version contains in-frame clones alone and is incomplete. The sample includes 15,000 to 20,000 clones, more than 85% of them seen just once. Participants living with HIV all received treatment in the United States. The V call is TRBV7-3, the J call TRBJ2-7, with TRBD2 as a possible D gene (6 bases). Here the sequenced sample was unsorted PBMCs, taken 0.3 years after starting antiretroviral therapy. The sequence came from a man aged 55 to 70 with HIV. The CDR3 protein is CASSRVGGSYEQYF. CDR3 nucleotides: TGTGCCAGCAGCCGCGTCGGGGGCTCCTACGAGCAGTACTTC.